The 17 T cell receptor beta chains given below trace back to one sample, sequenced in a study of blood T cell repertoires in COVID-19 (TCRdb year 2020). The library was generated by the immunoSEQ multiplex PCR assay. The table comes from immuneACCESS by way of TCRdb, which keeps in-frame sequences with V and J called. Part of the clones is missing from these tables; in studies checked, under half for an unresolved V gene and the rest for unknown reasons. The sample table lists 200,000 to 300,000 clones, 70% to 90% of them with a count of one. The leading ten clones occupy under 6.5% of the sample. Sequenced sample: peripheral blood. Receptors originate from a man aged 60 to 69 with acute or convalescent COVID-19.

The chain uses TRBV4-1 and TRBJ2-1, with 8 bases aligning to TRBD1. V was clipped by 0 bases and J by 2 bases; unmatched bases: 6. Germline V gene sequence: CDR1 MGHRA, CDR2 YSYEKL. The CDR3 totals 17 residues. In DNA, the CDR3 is TGCGCCAGCAGCCAAGAACCAGGACAGGGTCCCTACAATGAGCAGTTCTTC. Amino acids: CASSQEPGQGPYNEQFF.

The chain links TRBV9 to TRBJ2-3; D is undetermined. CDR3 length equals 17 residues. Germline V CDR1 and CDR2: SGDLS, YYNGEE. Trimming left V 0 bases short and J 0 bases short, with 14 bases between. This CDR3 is CASSVEASLISTDTQYF. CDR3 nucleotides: TGTGCCAGCAGCGTAGAGGCTAGTTTAATAAGCACAGATACGCAGTATTTT. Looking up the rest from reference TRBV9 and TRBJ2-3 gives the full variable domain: DSGVTQTPKHLITATGQRVTLRCSPRSGDLSVYWYQQSLDQGLQFLIQYYNGEERAKGNILERFSAQQFPDLHSELNLSSLELGDSALYFCASSVEASLISTDTQYFGPGTRLTVL.

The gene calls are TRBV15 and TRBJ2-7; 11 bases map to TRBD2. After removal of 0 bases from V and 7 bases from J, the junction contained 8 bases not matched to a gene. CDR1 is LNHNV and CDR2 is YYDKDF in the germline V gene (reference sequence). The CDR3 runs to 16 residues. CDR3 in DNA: TGTGCCACCAGCAGAGATAGGGCTAGCGGGGGGACGGAGCAGTACTTC. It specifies CATSRDRASGGTEQYF.

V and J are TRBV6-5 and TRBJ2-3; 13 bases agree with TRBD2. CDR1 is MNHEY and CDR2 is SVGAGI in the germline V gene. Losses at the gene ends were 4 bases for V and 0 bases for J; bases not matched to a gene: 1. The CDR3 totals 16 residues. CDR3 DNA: TGTGCCAGCAGTTGGACTAGCGGGGGAAGCACAGATACGCAGTATTTT. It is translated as CASSWTSGGSTDTQYF.

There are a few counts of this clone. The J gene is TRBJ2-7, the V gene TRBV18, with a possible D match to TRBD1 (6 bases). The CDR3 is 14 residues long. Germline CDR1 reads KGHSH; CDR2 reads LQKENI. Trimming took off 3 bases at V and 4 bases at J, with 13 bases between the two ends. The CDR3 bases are TGTGCCAGCTCACCTGGGACACTGCCTTACGAGCAGTACTTC. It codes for CASSPGTLPYEQYF.

CDR3 loop: CATSRGRGRLGYTF. CDR3 nucleotide sequence: TGTGCCACCAGCAGGGGCAGGGGGCGACTTGGCTACACCTTC. The V gene is TRBV15, the J gene TRBJ1-2; 8 bases line up with TRBD1. This CDR3 region has 14 residues. V lost 3 bases and J lost 7; bases outside the gene matches: 7. Per the germline V gene, CDR1 is LNHNV and CDR2 is YYDKDF (reference sequence).

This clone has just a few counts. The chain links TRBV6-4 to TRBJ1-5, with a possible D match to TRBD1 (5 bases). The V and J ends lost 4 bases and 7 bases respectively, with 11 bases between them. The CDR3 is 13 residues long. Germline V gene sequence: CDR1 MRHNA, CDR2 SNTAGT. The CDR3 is CASSGGAGQPQHF. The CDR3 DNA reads TGTGCCAGCAGTGGTGGGGCAGGGCAGCCCCAGCATTTT.

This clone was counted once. CDR3 protein: CASSVTGYGYTF. As DNA, the CDR3 is TGCGCCAGCAGCGTGACGGGTTATGGCTACACCTTC. This chain links TRBV5-1 with TRBJ1-2; D gene ambiguous. This CDR3 has 12 amino acids. V lost 4 bases, J lost 5 bases, and 9 bases lay in between. Germline CDR1 is SGHRS and CDR2 is YFSETQ. The whole variable domain, filled in from reference TRBV5-1 and TRBJ1-2, reads KAGVTQTPRYLIKTRGQQVTLSCSPISGHRSVSWYQQTPGQGLQFLFEYFSETQRNKGNFPGRFSGRQFSNSRSEMNVSTLELGDSALYLCASSVTGYGYTFGSGTRLTVV.

CDR3 in DNA: TGTGCCAGCAGTCAACAGGGGAACACTGAAGCTTTCTTT. It is translated as CASSQQGNTEAFF. V and J are TRBV11-3 and TRBJ1-1, with D tentatively TRBD1 (6 bases). The CDR3 length is 13 residues. Trimming pared 6 bases from V and 1 base from J, leaving 9 bases between. Germline V lookup: CDR1 SGHNT, CDR2 YENEEA. The entire variable domain, with the rest obtained from reference TRBV11-3 and TRBJ1-1, is as follows: EAGVVQSPRYKIIEKKQPVAFWCNPISGHNTLYWYLQNLGQGPELLIRYENEEAVDDSQLPKDRFSAERLKGVDSTLKIQPAELGDSAVYLCASSQQGNTEAFFGQGTRLTVV.

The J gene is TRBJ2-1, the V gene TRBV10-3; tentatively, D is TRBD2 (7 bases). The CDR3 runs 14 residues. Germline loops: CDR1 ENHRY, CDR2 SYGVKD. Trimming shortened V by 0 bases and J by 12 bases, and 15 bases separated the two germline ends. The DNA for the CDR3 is TGTGCCATCAGTGAGTCTTCGGGGGCTAGCGGGCAGTTCTTC. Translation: CAISESSGASGQFF.

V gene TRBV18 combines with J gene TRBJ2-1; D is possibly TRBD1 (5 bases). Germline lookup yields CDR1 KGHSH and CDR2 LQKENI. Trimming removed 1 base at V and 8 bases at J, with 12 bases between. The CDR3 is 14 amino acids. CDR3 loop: CASSPLVQGHEQFF. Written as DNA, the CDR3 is TGTGCCAGCTCACCACTAGTCCAGGGCCATGAGCAGTTCTTC.

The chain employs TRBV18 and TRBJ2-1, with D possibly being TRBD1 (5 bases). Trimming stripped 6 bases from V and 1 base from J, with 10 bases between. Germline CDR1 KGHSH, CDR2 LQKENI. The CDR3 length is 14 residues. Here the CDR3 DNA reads TGTGCCAGCTCCTTCGCAGGGTCCTACAATGAGCAGTTCTTC. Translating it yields CASSFAGSYNEQFF. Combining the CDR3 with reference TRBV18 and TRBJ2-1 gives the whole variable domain NAGVMQNPRHLVRRRGQEARLRCSPMKGHSHVYWYRQLPEEGLKFMVYLQKENIIDESGMPKERFSAEFPKEGPSILRIQQVVRGDSAAYFCASSFAGSYNEQFFGPGTRLTVL.

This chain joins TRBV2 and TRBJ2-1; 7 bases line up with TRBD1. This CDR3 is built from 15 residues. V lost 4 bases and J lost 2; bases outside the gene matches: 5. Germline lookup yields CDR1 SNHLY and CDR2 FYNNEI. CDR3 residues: CASSAVQGPYNEQFF. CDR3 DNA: TGTGCCAGCAGTGCGGTACAGGGGCCCTACAATGAGCAGTTCTTC.

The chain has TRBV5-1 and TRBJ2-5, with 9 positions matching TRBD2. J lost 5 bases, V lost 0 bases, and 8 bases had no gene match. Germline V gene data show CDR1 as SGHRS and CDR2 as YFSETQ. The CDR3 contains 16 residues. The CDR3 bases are TGCGCCAGCAGCTTGGGACCTAGCGGGGCCACGGAGACCCAGTACTTC. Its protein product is CASSLGPSGATETQYF.

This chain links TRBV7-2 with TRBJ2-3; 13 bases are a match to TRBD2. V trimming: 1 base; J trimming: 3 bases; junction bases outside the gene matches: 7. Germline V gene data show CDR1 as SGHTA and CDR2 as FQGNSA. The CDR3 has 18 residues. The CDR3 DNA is TGTGCCAGCAGCTTAGGGACTAGCGGGGGCTTTCGGACAGATACGCAGTATTTT. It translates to CASSLGTSGGFRTDTQYF.

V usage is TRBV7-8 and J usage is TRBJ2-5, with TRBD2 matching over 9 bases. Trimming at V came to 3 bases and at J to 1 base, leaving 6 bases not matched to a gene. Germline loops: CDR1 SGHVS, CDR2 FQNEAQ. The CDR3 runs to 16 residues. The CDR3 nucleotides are TGTGCCAGCAGCTTCGGACTAGCGAACCCCCAAGAGACCCAGTACTTC. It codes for CASSFGLANPQETQYF. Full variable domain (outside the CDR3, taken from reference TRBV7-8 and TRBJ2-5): GAGVSQSPRYKVAKRGQDVALRCDPISGHVSLFWYQQALGQGPEFLTYFQNEAQLDKSGLPSDRFFAERPEGSVSTLKIQRTQQEDSAVYLCASSFGLANPQETQYFGPGTRLLVL.

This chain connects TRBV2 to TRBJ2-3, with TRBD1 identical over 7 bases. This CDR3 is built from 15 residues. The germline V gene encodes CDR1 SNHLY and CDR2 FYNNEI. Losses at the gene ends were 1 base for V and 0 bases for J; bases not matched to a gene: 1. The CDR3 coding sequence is TGTGCCAGCAGTGAAGACAGGGGAAGCACAGATACGCAGTATTTT. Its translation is CASSEDRGSTDTQYF.